Listed here is a single TCR beta chain. What it recognizes is unknown. A multiplex PCR was run with 60 Vbeta primers and 13 Jbeta primers. Assay used: immunoSEQ multiplex PCR; TCRdb lists only in-frame clones, some missing. In the table there are approximately 140,000 clones, roughly 82% of which are singletons. The record originates from a study of cytomegalovirus exposure and HLA in healthy donors. General study points: In all likelihood, a cluster of highly shared sequence variants was a sequencing artifact. As was reported, the classifier diagnosed cytomegalovirus status with high specificity and sensitivity.

Germline CDR1 reads MNHEY; CDR2 reads SVGAGI. V was clipped by 8 bases and J by 4 bases; unmatched bases: 6. The CDR3 has 14 residues. The chain uses TRBV6-5 and TRBJ2-1; 9 bases align to TRBD2. This receptor was taken from a man in his fifties in good health and CMV-seronegative. Sequenced input: PBMCs. The CDR3 loop is CASSRGGSYNEQFF. CDR3 sequence (DNA): TGTGCCAGCTCGCGGGGGGGTTCGTACAATGAGCAGTTCTTC.